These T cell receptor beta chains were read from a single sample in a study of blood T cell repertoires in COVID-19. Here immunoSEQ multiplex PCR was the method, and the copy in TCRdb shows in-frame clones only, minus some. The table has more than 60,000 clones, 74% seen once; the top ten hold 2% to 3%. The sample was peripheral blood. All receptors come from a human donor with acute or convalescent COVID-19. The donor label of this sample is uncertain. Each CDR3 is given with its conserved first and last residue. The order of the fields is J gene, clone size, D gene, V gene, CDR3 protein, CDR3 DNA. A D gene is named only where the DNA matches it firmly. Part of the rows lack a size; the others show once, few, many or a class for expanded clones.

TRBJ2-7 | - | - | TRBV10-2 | CASRAGTVTYEQYF | TGCGCCAGCAGAGCCGGGACTGTCACTTACGAGCAGTACTTC
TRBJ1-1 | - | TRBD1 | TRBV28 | CASSPPGTGGPEAFF | TGTGCCAGCAGTCCCCCCGGAACAGGGGGGCCTGAAGCTTTCTTT
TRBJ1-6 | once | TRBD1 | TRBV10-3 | CAISEGTGENSPLHF | TGTGCCATCAGTGAGGGGACAGGGGAAAATTCACCCCTCCACTTT
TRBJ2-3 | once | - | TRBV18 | CASSPVRERADTQYF | TGTGCCAGTTCACCTGTCCGGGAGAGGGCAGATACGCAGTATTTT
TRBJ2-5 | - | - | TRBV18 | CASSPPSRYETQYF | TGTGCCAGCTCACCGCCGAGCAGGTACGAGACCCAGTACTTC
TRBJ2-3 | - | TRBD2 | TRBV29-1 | CSVGGSGRARPDTQYF | TGCAGCGTCGGAGGTAGCGGGAGGGCCAGACCAGATACGCAGTATTTT
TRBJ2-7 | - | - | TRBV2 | CASSLPGISSYEQYF | TGTGCCAGCAGTCTCCCGGGAATAAGCTCCTACGAGCAGTACTTC
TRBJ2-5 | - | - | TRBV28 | CASALDAGPEETQYF | TGTGCCAGCGCCCTTGATGCGGGCCCCGAAGAGACCCAGTACTTC
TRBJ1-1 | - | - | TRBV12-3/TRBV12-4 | CASSFARGTEAFF | TGTGCCAGCAGTTTCGCTCGCGGGACTGAAGCTTTCTTT
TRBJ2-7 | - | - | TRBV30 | CAWSVRLSSYEQYF | TGTGCCTGGAGTGTGCGGTTATCCTCCTACGAGCAGTACTTC
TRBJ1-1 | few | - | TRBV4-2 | CASSQGLGQWAFF | TGTGCCAGCAGCCAAGGTTTAGGACAATGGGCTTTCTTT
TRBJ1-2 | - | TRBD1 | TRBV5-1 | CASSLEGGGYTF | TGCGCCAGCAGCTTGGAAGGGGGCGGCTACACCTTC
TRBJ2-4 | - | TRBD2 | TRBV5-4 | CASSLMGGLANIQYF | TGTGCCAGCAGCTTGATGGGGGGGTTGGCAAACATTCAGTACTTC
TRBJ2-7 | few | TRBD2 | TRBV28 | CASRPLLAEYEQYF | TGTGCCAGCAGGCCATTACTAGCGGAGTACGAGCAGTACTTC
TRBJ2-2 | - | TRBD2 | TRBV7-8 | CASSSTSGPTGELFF | TGTGCCAGCAGCTCGACTAGCGGGCCCACCGGGGAGCTGTTTTTT
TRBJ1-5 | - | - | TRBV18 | CASSTSGVGQPQHF | TGTGCCAGCTCAACCTCAGGGGTCGGTCAGCCCCAGCATTTT
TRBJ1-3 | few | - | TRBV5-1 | CASSLESASRRGNTIYF | TGCGCCAGCAGCTTGGAGTCTGCATCCCGGCGGGGAAACACCATATATTTT
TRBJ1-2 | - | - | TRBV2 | CASSVGGHYGYTF | TGTGCCAGCAGTGTCGGGGGGCACTATGGCTACACCTTC
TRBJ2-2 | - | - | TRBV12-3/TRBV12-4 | CASSARVAGELFF | TGTGCCAGCAGCGCGAGGGTAGCCGGGGAGCTGTTTTTT
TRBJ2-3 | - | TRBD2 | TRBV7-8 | CASSLLTAGKKQYF | TGTGCCAGCAGCTTACTAACAGCGGGGAAGAAGCAGTATTTT
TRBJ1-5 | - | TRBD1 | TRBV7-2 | CASSLALGQGSGGSNQPQHF | TGTGCCAGCAGCTTAGCGTTAGGACAGGGGTCTGGAGGGAGCAATCAGCCCCAGCATTTT
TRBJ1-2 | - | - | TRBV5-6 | CASSLQGVGYTF | TGTGCCAGCAGCTTGCAAGGGGTAGGCTACACCTTC
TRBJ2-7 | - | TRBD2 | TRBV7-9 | CASSLDSGGASSYEQYF | TGTGCCAGCAGCTTAGACAGCGGGGGTGCTAGCTCCTACGAGCAGTACTTC
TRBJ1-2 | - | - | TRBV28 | CVSVGGGTNYGYTF | TGTGTTTCAGTCGGGGGAGGTACCAACTATGGCTACACCTTC
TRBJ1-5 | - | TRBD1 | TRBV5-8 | CASSRDRVGQPQHF | TGTGCCAGCAGTCGGGACAGGGTGGGGCAGCCCCAGCATTTT
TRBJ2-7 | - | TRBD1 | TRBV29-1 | CSVRTGPSYEQYF | TGCAGCGTTAGGACAGGACCTTCCTACGAGCAGTACTTC
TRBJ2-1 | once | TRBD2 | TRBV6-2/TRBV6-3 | CASSYLAGGGHNEQFF | TGTGCCAGCAGTTACCTAGCGGGGGGTGGTCACAATGAGCAGTTCTTC
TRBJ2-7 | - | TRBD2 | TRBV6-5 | CASKSELAGGYEQYF | TGTGCCAGCAAGTCAGAACTAGCGGGAGGTTACGAGCAGTACTTC
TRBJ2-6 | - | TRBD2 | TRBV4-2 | CASSPTPLAGGSGANVLTF | TGTGCCAGCAGCCCTACCCCCCTAGCGGGAGGGTCTGGGGCCAACGTCCTGACTTTC
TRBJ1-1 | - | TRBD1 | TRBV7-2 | CASSLIRGTLNTEAFF | TGTGCCAGCAGCTTAATCAGGGGGACCTTGAACACTGAAGCTTTCTTT
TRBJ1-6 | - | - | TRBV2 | CASSSRGSYNSPLHF | TGTGCCAGCAGTTCTCGAGGGTCCTATAATTCACCCCTCCACTTT
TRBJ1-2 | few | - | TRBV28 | CASSLQGTGYGYTF | TGTGCCAGCAGTTTGCAGGGGACGGGCTATGGCTACACCTTC
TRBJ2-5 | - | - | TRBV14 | CASSQVLGAVETQYF | TGTGCCAGCAGCCAAGTGTTAGGAGCGGTGGAGACCCAGTACTTC